This entry concerns a single TCR beta chain. Its cognate antigen has yet to be identified. No base quality values were provided; no much bigger clone lies one nucleotide off. This entry belongs to a study of Ad26.COV2.S vaccination and SARS-CoV-2 variants (dated by TCRdb to about 2021). Regarding the research as a whole: Donors in the vaccine arm were drawn from COV1001, a phase I-IIa trial of Ad26.COV2.S in healthy adults that was multicentre, randomized, double-blind and placebo-controlled. The TCR-sequenced set comprised about 32 samples: about 19 Ad26.COV2.S vaccine recipients, 5 placebo recipients and 8 SARS-CoV-2 convalescent individuals. Investigators did not know the trial group allocation while performing experiments and assessing outcomes. Dosing of Ad26.COV2.S was intramuscular, at either 5x10^10 or 1x10^11 viral particles, delivered as one shot or as two shots spaced 56 days apart. Participants in the trial were split at random into five groups of five each, receiving low-dose or high-dose Ad26.COV2.S once or twice, or else placebo on both occasions. The specificity and breadth of SARS-CoV-2-reactive T cell receptors after Ad26.COV2.S vaccination were assessed by TCRbeta repertoire sequencing. General findings and caveats noted by the study authors: Spike-specific TCR breadth was higher in Ad26.COV2.S recipients than in placebo recipients (P = 0.0014). After vaccination, substantial breadth of spike-specific CD8+ and CD4+ T cell responses was reported. Non-spike TCR breadth was comparable between vaccine and placebo recipients, consistent with the vaccine containing only spike. Comparing responses between vaccine doses or regimens was not something the study was powered to do. It was noted by the authors that total T cell responses may have been underestimated by the TCR breadth and depth analyses.

The immunoSEQ Assay was the method used to sequence TCRbeta CDR3 regions. After extraction, genomic DNA underwent amplification by bias-controlled multiplex PCR, followed by high-throughput sequencing. Turning to the authors' computational methods: To quantify the absolute abundance of every unique TCRbeta CDR3 region, sequences were collapsed and filtered. T cell fraction was estimated by normalization of TCRbeta template counts to usable DNA, with usable DNA being measured through amplification of reference genes present in all nucleated cells. Repertoire TCRs were annotated as SARS-CoV-2-specific by exact matching of V gene, CDR3 amino acid sequence and J gene to a known reactive TCR set. MIRA supplied the reference SARS-CoV-2 TCR set, which was filtered for enrichment in COVID-19-positive ImmuneCODE repertoires so that public or cross-reactive TCRs were removed. Based on the MIRA antigens, annotated TCRs were further analysed at the level of specific ORF or position within ORF. Depth was the summed frequency of annotated unique rearrangements, while breadth was defined as annotated unique rearrangements over total unique productive rearrangements. Group comparisons of TCR breadth used two-sided Wilcoxon rank-sum tests. TCRdb's version of the immuneACCESS table is confined to in-frame rearrangements and falls short of the full clone set. An unresolved V gene accounts for under half of the shortfall where checked; the remainder is of unknown origin. The V and J calls and the clone size are those of that table, but D and trimming were determined from the DNA. The sample table records under 550,000 clones; 90% of these occur just once. The top ten clones comprise 12% of the sample.

In the germline V gene, CDR1 corresponds to SGDLS and CDR2 to YYNGEE. From its cysteine to its phenylalanine, the CDR3 spans 14 amino acids. The kept DNA is CDR3 alone, 42 bases in frame from the first base. Trimming leaves V shorter by 5 bases and J shorter by 5 bases, with the junction holding 8 bases beyond the gene matches. The meaning of the sample's treatment or condition label: some 20 received Ad26.COV2.S at low or high dose, single or two shots; roughly five received placebo; per-sample allocation not given. For vaccine and placebo recipients, repertoires were sequenced using samples collected on day 63 after the first injection. Between 29 July and 7 August 2020, Cohort 1b enrolled around 24 adults aged 18-55 years at one site in Boston, USA. As a vaccine, Ad26.COV2.S was a replication-incompetent adenovirus type 26 vector that expressed a prefusion-stabilized SARS-CoV-2 spike protein derived from the original Wuhan strain.

The chain links TRBV9 with TRBJ2-3, with TRBD2 matching 7 junction bases. The receptor's source is a person between 18 and 60 years old who received the Ad26.COV2.S COVID-19 vaccine or a placebo. The starting material was peripheral blood, obtained in a trial of Ad26.COV2.S vaccine versus placebo. The sequence in DNA is TGTGCCAGCAGTGAAGCGGGATTTGAAGATACGCAGTATTTT. Translated, this gives CASSEAGFEDTQYF.